The 31 T cell receptor beta chains given below trace back to one sample, sequenced in a study of blood T cell repertoires in COVID-19 (dated by TCRdb to the early 2020s). Libraries were built with the immunoSEQ multiplex PCR assay. TCRdb took over this immuneACCESS table, retaining in-frame rearrangements with V and J assigned. Such tables are incomplete; in checked studies, under half of the missing clones stem from an unresolved V gene, and the remainder is unexplained. This sample holds roughly 410,000 clones; around 87% were observed only once. The ten top clones hold 2.3% of the sample. The sequenced material came from peripheral blood. Receptor source: a woman aged 60-70 years with COVID-19, enrolled during active disease.

The gene calls are TRBV4-1 and TRBJ2-1, with 12 bases that match TRBD2. The trim removed 4 bases at V and 4 bases at J, leaving 8 bases unmatched. This CDR3 is built from 17 residues. Germline V gene sequence: CDR1 MGHRA, CDR2 YSYEKL. The CDR3 nucleotides are TGCGCCAGCAGCCGAACCCAACTAGCGGGGGGTTACAATGAGCAGTTCTTC. It encodes CASSRTQLAGGYNEQFF.

The rearrangement uses TRBV28 and TRBJ2-7; TRBD1 might be the D (5 bases). The V gene's germline CDR1 is MDHEN and CDR2 SYDVKM. V gave up 2 bases and J gave up 6 bases, with 11 bases separating them. CDR3 length: 13 residues. CDR3 protein: CASSLPGWGEQYF. Here the CDR3 DNA reads TGTGCCAGCAGTTTACCAGGGTGGGGCGAGCAGTACTTC.

This chain joins TRBV5-1 and TRBJ1-2, with 7 bases fitting TRBD1. V shed 4 bases and J 4 bases; nucleotides not matched to a gene: 13. This CDR3 has 16 amino acids. CDR1 and CDR2 from the germline V gene are SGHRS and YFSETQ. CDR3 nucleotides: TGCGCCAGCAGCCTGGGGGATCGGGACAGAGTCTATGGCTACACCTTC. This gives the protein CASSLGDRDRVYGYTF.

The V and J genes are TRBV10-3 and TRBJ1-1; D unresolved. The V gene lost 7 bases and the J gene lost 2 bases, with 14 bases spanning the gap. Looked up from germline, CDR1 is ENHRY and CDR2 is SYGVKD. The CDR3 is 14 amino acids. The CDR3 coding sequence is TGTGCCATCAAGCGGGGAGTCGGCAACACTGAAGCTTTCTTT. This gives the protein CAIKRGVGNTEAFF.

The CDR3 reads CASSRTGGYEQYF. The CDR3 coding sequence is TGTGCCAGCAGTCGGACAGGGGGATACGAGCAGTACTTC. The chain combines TRBV7-8 with TRBJ2-7; 10 bases map to TRBD1. The CDR3 spans 13 residues. Germline V gives CDR1 SGHVS, CDR2 FQNEAQ. With 6 bases clipped from V and 4 bases from J, the junction kept 3 bases outside the gene matches.

The chain couples TRBV2 to TRBJ1-1, with D maybe TRBD1 (5 bases). V shed 6 bases and J shed 4 bases, with 18 bases lying between them. The length of the CDR3 is 15 residues. CDR1 SNHLY and CDR2 FYNNEI come from the germline V gene. In nucleotides, the CDR3 is TGTGCCAGCAGGTTGATACCGGGGGGGGGCACTGAAGCTTTCTTT. It encodes CASRLIPGGGTEAFF.

The V call is TRBV19, the J call TRBJ2-5; the match to TRBD2 covers 8 bases. The V segment lost 4 bases and the J segment 0 bases; nucleotides outside the gene matches: 4. This CDR3 spans 15 amino acids. Per the germline V gene, CDR1 is LNHDA and CDR2 is SQIVND (reference sequence). CDR3 nucleotide sequence: TGTGCCAGTAGTACTATAGCGGGGAACCAAGAGACCCAGTACTTC. Encoded protein: CASSTIAGNQETQYF.

The V call is TRBV27, the J call TRBJ2-3; 8 bases are shared with TRBD2. The trim removed 2 bases at V and 2 bases at J, leaving 9 bases unmatched. The CDR3 length is 17 residues. From germline, CDR1 is MNHEY and CDR2 SMNVEV (reference sequence). The CDR3 DNA is TGTGCCAGCAGTTTAGCGGGGGGCCCAGGTTACACAGATACGCAGTATTTT. Translated, it gives CASSLAGGPGYTDTQYF.

The J gene is TRBJ2-4, the V gene TRBV5-5, with 14 bases identical to TRBD2. CDR3 size: 16 residues. CDR1 is SGHKS and CDR2 is YYEKEE in the germline V gene (reference sequence). Trimming took 2 bases from V and 6 from J; bases not matched to a gene: 4. The DNA of the CDR3 is TGTGCCAGCAGCTTTGGACTAGCGGGGGGTGGAAACATTCAGTACTTC. This encodes CASSFGLAGGGNIQYF.

The chain uses TRBV4-2 and TRBJ1-6, with TRBD1 matching 11 bases. This CDR3 comprises 16 residues. The V gene's germline CDR1 is LGHNA and CDR2 YNFKEQ. V was pared by 1 base and J by 9 bases, with 5 bases of the junction left unmatched. The CDR3, as DNA: TGTGCCAGCAGCCAAGCTACCGGGACAGGGGGTTCACCCCTCCACTTT. Translated, it gives CASSQATGTGGSPLHF.

As to this clone: This specimen includes other DNA sequences encoding the same CDR3. The chain carries TRBV5-1 and TRBJ1-4, with D possibly being TRBD1 (5 bases). Trimming removed 2 bases at V and 4 bases at J, with 9 bases between. This CDR3 comprises 14 residues. The germline gives CDR1 SGHRS, CDR2 YFSETQ. This chain's CDR3 is CASSLGQGNEKLFF. DNA for the CDR3: TGCGCCAGCAGCTTAGGGCAGGGTAATGAAAAACTGTTTTTT. Combining the CDR3 with reference TRBV5-1 and TRBJ1-4 gives the whole variable domain KAGVTQTPRYLIKTRGQQVTLSCSPISGHRSVSWYQQTPGQGLQFLFEYFSETQRNKGNFPGRFSGRQFSNSRSEMNVSTLELGDSALYLCASSLGQGNEKLFFGSGTQLSVL.

This clone was seen just once. The chain couples TRBV24-1 to TRBJ2-1; TRBD2 aligns across 9 bases. CDR1 is KGHDR, CDR2 SFDVKD, per germline. The CDR3 has 16 residues. J gave up 0 bases and V 5 bases, and 4 bases lay outside the gene matches. CDR3 loop: CATSVASGNSYNEQFF. The CDR3 nucleotides are TGTGCCACCAGTGTGGCTAGCGGGAACTCCTACAATGAGCAGTTCTTC.

The rearrangement uses TRBV9 and TRBJ1-1; D remains unclear. This CDR3 is built from 13 residues. Germline V CDR1 and CDR2: SGDLS, YYNGEE. V lost 1 base to trimming and J lost 6 bases, with 10 bases between them. The CDR3 sequence: CASSVTSSAEAFF. CDR3 DNA: TGTGCCAGCAGCGTAACTTCCTCGGCTGAAGCTTTCTTT.

The chain joins TRBV7-2 to TRBJ2-7, with 10 bases identical to TRBD1. Looked up from germline, CDR1 is SGHTA and CDR2 is FQGNSA. CDR3 length equals 15 residues. J gave up 3 bases and V 4 bases, and 6 bases lay outside the gene matches. CDR3 sequence reads: CASSYRDRGGYEQYF. Here the CDR3 DNA reads TGTGCCAGCAGCTACCGGGACAGGGGAGGCTACGAGCAGTACTTC.

V and J are TRBV5-1 and TRBJ1-1, with unresolved D. V was shortened by 1 base and J by 0 bases, with 16 bases between the two germline ends. The CDR3 has 17 residues. Germline-derived CDR1 and CDR2 are SGHRS and YFSETQ. CDR3 region: CASSLTFPGEMNTEAFF. The CDR3 DNA reads TGCGCCAGCAGCTTGACGTTTCCTGGGGAGATGAACACTGAAGCTTTCTTT.

This chain links TRBV30 with TRBJ1-1; D gene ambiguous. Germline CDR1 GTSNPN, CDR2 SVGIG (reference sequence). The V end was cut by 1 base, the J end by 5 bases, with 14 bases between. This CDR3 contains 14 residues. CDR3 residues: CAWSGLGGQTEAFF. CDR3 DNA: TGTGCCTGGAGTGGACTCGGAGGGCAAACTGAAGCTTTCTTT.

A remark on this clone: Germline is not matched at one junction end, which may reflect a read error. V is TRBV19 and J is TRBJ2-2; a possible D gene is TRBD1 (6 bases). The germline V gene has CDR1 LNHDA and CDR2 SQIVND (reference sequence). The CDR3 length is 14 residues. The CDR3 spells CAGRQAANTGELFF. CDR3 bases: TGTGCCGGTAGACAGGCCGCGAACACCGGGGAGCTGTTTTTT.

This rearrangement joins TRBV7-2 to TRBJ1-6; 9 bases map to TRBD1. The V gene end was trimmed by 0 bases and the J gene end by 6 bases; junction bases not matched to a gene: 0. Germline lookup yields CDR1 SGHTA and CDR2 FQGNSA. CDR3 size: 15 residues. CDR3 amino acids: CASSLAGQGNSPLHF. The DNA for the CDR3 is TGTGCCAGCAGCTTAGCGGGACAGGGTAATTCACCCCTCCACTTT.

As to this clone: Other DNA sequences of this sample code for an identical CDR3. The chain is built from TRBV19 and TRBJ2-3, with TRBD1 identical over 8 bases. The length of the CDR3 is 15 residues. Germline trimming cut 5 bases from V and 1 base from J; bases unmatched to any gene: 5. Per germline, CDR1 LNHDA and CDR2 SQIVND (reference sequence). This CDR3 is CASSSPGQGTDTQYF. The CDR3 DNA is TGTGCCAGTAGTTCTCCGGGACAGGGCACAGATACGCAGTATTTT.

This chain joins TRBV9 and TRBJ1-6; tentative D call: TRBD1 (5 bases). This CDR3 contains 15 residues. Germline lookup yields CDR1 SGDLS and CDR2 YYNGEE. The V end lost 4 bases, the J end lost 9 bases, and 17 bases lay between the germline ends. Here the CDR3 DNA reads TGTGCCAGCAGCCCAGTTTGGGGGGGTGCTTCACCCCTCCACTTT. As protein: CASSPVWGGASPLHF.

The chain couples TRBV19 to TRBJ1-1; D gene ambiguous. V was clipped by 1 base and J by 4 bases, with 4 bases between them. Germline CDR1 is LNHDA and CDR2 is SQIVND (reference sequence). The CDR3 is 12 residues long. In nucleotides, the CDR3 is TGTGCCAGTAGTATAGGGCTCACTGAAGCTTTCTTT. Translating it yields CASSIGLTEAFF.

This clone has at least ten counts. The same CDR3 can be traced to other DNA sequences in this sample. V usage is TRBV28 and J usage is TRBJ1-2; D perhaps matches TRBD1 (6 bases). CDR3 length: 14 residues. Germline values: CDR1 MDHEN, CDR2 SYDVKM. V was pared by 3 bases and J by 2 bases, with 10 bases between. The CDR3 sequence is CASSLTGPNYGYTF. CDR3 sequence (DNA): TGTGCCAGCAGTTTGACAGGACCCAACTATGGCTACACCTTC.

The CDR3 region is CASSQPQGSTNEKLFF. The CDR3 region has the DNA TGTGCCAGCAGCCAACCACAGGGATCAACTAATGAAAAACTGTTTTTT. This chain joins TRBV4-2 and TRBJ1-4; D perhaps matches TRBD1 (6 bases). Trimming shortened V by 2 bases and J by 0 bases, and 10 bases separated the two germline ends. The length of the CDR3 is 16 residues. Germline-derived CDR1 and CDR2 are LGHNA and YNFKEQ.

The chain couples TRBV28 to TRBJ1-4; D not certain. The CDR3 length is 14 residues. The germline V and J ends were trimmed by 4 bases and 8 bases, with 14 bases remaining between them. Germline assignment: CDR1 MDHEN and CDR2 SYDVKM. CDR3 sequence: CASSSVLVSEKLFF. The CDR3 coding sequence is TGTGCCAGCAGTTCCGTGCTAGTAAGCGAAAAACTGTTTTTT. Drawing the rest from reference TRBV28 and TRBJ1-4, the complete variable domain is DVKVTQSSRYLVKRTGEKVFLECVQDMDHENMFWYRQDPGLGLRLIYFSYDVKMKEKGDIPEGYSVSREKKERFSLILESASTNQTSMYLCASSSVLVSEKLFFGSGTQLSVL.

The chain carries TRBV14 and TRBJ2-1; TRBD1 matches 8 bases. In germline, CDR1 is SGHDN, CDR2 FVKESK. The CDR3 totals 16 residues. V gave up 0 bases and J gave up 8 bases; unmatched junction bases: 9. Written as DNA, the CDR3 is TGTGCCAGCAGCCAAGAACCCGGGACAGGTTCGTATGAGCAGTTCTTC. Protein: CASSQEPGTGSYEQFF.

This clone occurred once. The chain carries TRBV6-5 and TRBJ2-7; D possibly corresponds to TRBD2 (7 bases). Germline CDR1 reads MNHEY; CDR2 reads SVGAGI. The V end lost 4 bases, the J end lost 6 bases, and 19 bases lay between the germline ends. CDR3 length: 15 amino acids. The DNA for the CDR3 is TGTGCCAGCAGTTCCTTAGGGGGGGGGTCGTTCGAGCAGTACTTC. The encoded protein is CASSSLGGGSFEQYF.

The CDR3 here is CATSDFMAGQPQHF. The CDR3 DNA reads as TGTGCCACCAGTGATTTTATGGCGGGGCAGCCCCAGCATTTT. The rearrangement joins TRBV24-1 to TRBJ1-5; D remains unclear. CDR1 is KGHDR and CDR2 is SFDVKD in the germline V gene. The CDR3 loop spans 14 amino acids. V was shortened by 1 base and J by 7 bases, with 10 bases between the two germline ends.

The J gene is TRBJ2-1, the V gene TRBV6-2 or TRBV6-3; D perhaps matches TRBD1 (6 bases). Germline assignment: CDR1 MNHEY and CDR2 SVGEGT. V lost 0 bases to trimming and J lost 6 bases, with 9 bases between them. This CDR3 has 14 amino acids. The DNA for the CDR3 is TGTGCCAGCAGTTACTCCCCGACAGGCAATGAGCAGTTCTTC. Amino acids: CASSYSPTGNEQFF.

The chain employs TRBV5-1 and TRBJ2-2; 8 nucleotides match TRBD2. CDR1 and CDR2 (germline): SGHRS, YFSETQ. The ends lost 6 bases at V and 0 bases at J; junction bases unmatched: 4. CDR3 size: 15 residues. The DNA of the CDR3 is TGCGCCAGCATGGTAGCGGGATCGAACACCGGGGAGCTGTTTTTT. It translates to CASMVAGSNTGELFF.

The chain links TRBV5-1 to TRBJ1-2; TRBD1 might be the D (5 bases). Germline V gene sequence: CDR1 SGHRS, CDR2 YFSETQ. V was pared by 0 bases and J by 5 bases, with 11 bases between. The CDR3 spans 14 residues. The CDR3 region is CASSLGQPLYGYTF. DNA for the CDR3: TGCGCCAGCAGCTTGGGACAGCCGTTGTATGGCTACACCTTC. The entire variable domain, with the rest obtained from reference TRBV5-1 and TRBJ1-2, is as follows: KAGVTQTPRYLIKTRGQQVTLSCSPISGHRSVSWYQQTPGQGLQFLFEYFSETQRNKGNFPGRFSGRQFSNSRSEMNVSTLELGDSALYLCASSLGQPLYGYTFGSGTRLTVV.

V gene TRBV5-1 combines with J gene TRBJ2-3; 14 nucleotides match TRBD2. CDR1 SGHRS and CDR2 YFSETQ come from the germline V gene. The CDR3 sequence is 19 residues long. V shed 4 bases and J 2 bases; nucleotides not matched to a gene: 12. DNA of the CDR3: TGCGCCAGCAGCCAGGGACTAGCGGGGGTCCTCCTTCCCACAGATACGCAGTATTTT. Translating gives CASSQGLAGVLLPTDTQYF.